These 5 T cell receptor beta chains came from one sample sequenced in a study of blood T cell repertoires in COVID-19. Data came from immunoSEQ multiplex PCR; TCRdb stores just in-frame clones and leaves some out. The sample comprises around 250,000 clones, approximately 80% of which are singletons, and 7.5% to 9% rests with the top ten. The sample comprised peripheral blood. These TCRs come from a human donor in a cohort sampled during active COVID-19.

This clone was recorded once. This sequence joins TRBV9 and TRBJ2-1, with a tentative D call TRBD1 (6 bases). The CDR3 is 14 residues long. Between the trimmed V and J ends, which lost 0 bases and 7 bases, there was a span of 11 bases. Germline V CDR1 and CDR2: SGDLS, YYNGEE. CDR3 residues: CASSVDFRGNEQFF. CDR3 sequence (DNA): TGTGCCAGCAGCGTAGATTTCAGGGGTAATGAGCAGTTCTTC.

The chain combines TRBV2 with TRBJ2-3; D is unresolved. The CDR3 runs 14 residues. Trimming removed 7 bases from V and 2 bases from J, with 13 bases in between. CDR1 is SNHLY and CDR2 is FYNNEI in the germline V gene. This CDR3 is CASKAGTNTDTQYF. The CDR3 nucleotides read TGTGCCAGCAAGGCAGGCACGAACACAGATACGCAGTATTTT. Supplemented by reference TRBV2 and TRBJ2-3, the full variable domain reads EPEVTQTPSHQVTQMGQEVILRCVPISNHLYFYWYRQILGQKVEFLVSFYNNEISEKSEIFDDQFSVERPDGSNFTLKIRSTKLEDSAMYFCASKAGTNTDTQYFGPGTRLTVL.

The rearrangement uses TRBV3-1 (or the pseudogene TRBV3-2) and TRBJ2-7; maybe TRBD1 (6 bases). Trimming took 2 bases from V and 6 from J, leaving 11 bases between them. The CDR3 extends over 13 amino acids. CDR1 is LGHDT and CDR2 is YNNKEL in the germline V gene (reference sequence). This chain's CDR3 is CASSQSGVIEQYF. The DNA for the CDR3 is TGTGCCAGCAGCCAATCAGGGGTTATCGAGCAGTACTTC.

The DNA for the CDR3 is TGTGCCAGCAGCGTCGGACAGTACAGCTCCTACGAGCAGTACTTC. Residues: CASSVGQYSSYEQYF. The rearrangement joins TRBV6-5 to TRBJ2-7; tentatively, D is TRBD1 (6 bases). Germline CDR1 is MNHEY and CDR2 is SVGAGI. The V and J ends lost 6 bases and 0 bases respectively, with 15 bases between them. The CDR3 length is 15 residues.

This chain joins TRBV6-5 and TRBJ2-2; 7 positions match TRBD2. The V segment lost 9 bases and the J segment 5 bases; nucleotides outside the gene matches: 9. The germline V gene encodes CDR1 MNHEY and CDR2 SVGAGI. This CDR3 is built from 14 residues. The DNA of the CDR3 is TGTGCCAGTTCACTAGCGAGATTGACCGGGGAGCTGTTTTTT. Protein: CASSLARLTGELFF.